The TCR beta chain under discussion was sequenced for a study of early T cells in non-severe SARS-CoV-2 infection. For the study at large: Sequencing of bulk RNA from unsorted whole blood was done, without chain pairing.

As to this clonotype: Its antigen remains unidentified.

Unique molecular identifiers (one per individual cDNA molecule) were attached. Each CDR3 protein is one row after TCRdb ran MiXCR on the 5' RACE reads. The data hold some 40,000 distinct CDR3 sequences, with 10% to 15% observed a single time. Whole-study results and caveats: CD4 and private specificities were missed by VDJdb matching, which favored anti-spike CD8 responses.

The CDR3 loop spans 13 amino acids. V gave up 6 bases and J gave up 10 bases; unmatched junction bases: 5. Germline V gives CDR1 MNHEY, CDR2 SMNVEV (reference sequence). This TCR derives from an adult who was a healthcare worker with PCR-confirmed SARS-CoV-2 infection or an uninfected control (not recorded which). V gene TRBV27 combines with J gene TRBJ1-6; TRBD1 matches 8 bases. The sample comprised whole blood. The CDR3 protein is CASRWTGNSPLHF. The CDR3 DNA is TGTGCCAGCAGATGGACAGGGAACTCACCCCTCCACTTT.